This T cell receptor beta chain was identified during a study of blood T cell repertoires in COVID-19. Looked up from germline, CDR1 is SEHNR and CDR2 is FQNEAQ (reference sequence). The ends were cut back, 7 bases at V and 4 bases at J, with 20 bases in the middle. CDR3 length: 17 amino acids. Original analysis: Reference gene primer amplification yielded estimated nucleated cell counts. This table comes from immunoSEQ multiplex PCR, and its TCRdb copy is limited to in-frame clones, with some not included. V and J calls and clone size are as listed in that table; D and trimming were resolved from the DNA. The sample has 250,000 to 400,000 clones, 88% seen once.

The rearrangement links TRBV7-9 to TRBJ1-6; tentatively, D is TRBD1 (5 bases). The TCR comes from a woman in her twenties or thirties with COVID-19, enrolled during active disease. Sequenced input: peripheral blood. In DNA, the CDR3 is TGTGCCAGCACCCCCGCGGGGAGGGGTTTTTATAATTCACCCCTCCACTTT. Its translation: CASTPAGRGFYNSPLHF. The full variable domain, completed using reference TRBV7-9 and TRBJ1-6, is DTGVSQNPRHKITKRGQNVTFRCDPISEHNRLYWYRQTLGQGPEFLTYFQNEAQLEKSRLLSDRFSAERPKGSFSTLEIQRTEQGDSAMYLCASTPAGRGFYNSPLHFGNGTRLTVT.